Listed here are 30 T cell receptor beta chains from one sample, sequenced in a study of monozygotic twins with inflammatory bowel disease. One entry per CDR3 protein, without DNA, is what TCRdb gives after re-calling the 5' RACE reads. The listing contains about 41,000 distinct CDR3 sequences. The sequenced sample consisted of blood. Every receptor here comes from a human donor with ulcerative colitis or Crohn's disease, or a healthy co-twin of an affected twin (not recorded which).

The chain employs TRBV18 and TRBJ2-7; there is no DNA to check the TCRdb D call of TRBD1. This CDR3 contains 14 residues. The germline gives CDR1 KGHSH, CDR2 LQKENI. The CDR3 reads CASSPGTGGYEQYF.

This sequence joins TRBV6-2 or TRBV6-3 and TRBJ2-7; TCRdb picks TRBD2, but there is no DNA to check that call. The CDR3 covers 17 residues. The germline gives CDR1 MNHEY, CDR2 SVGEGT. The CDR3 sequence is CASSLARSSGGAIEQYF.

CDR3 residues: CASRGTVGSTNEKLFF. V is TRBV2 and J is TRBJ1-4; the TRBD1 assignment by TCRdb is unverifiable without DNA. CDR3 length: 16 residues. Germline V CDR1 and CDR2: SNHLY, FYNNEI.

V gene TRBV15 combines with J gene TRBJ2-3; TCRdb names TRBD1, which stays unverified in the absence of DNA. CDR1 and CDR2 from the germline V gene are LNHNV and YYDKDF (reference sequence). This CDR3 is built from 15 residues. The CDR3 protein is CATSRGDRKADTQYF.

V gene TRBV18 combines with J gene TRBJ1-5. CDR3 length: 14 residues. Germline V gene lookup returns CDR1 KGHSH and CDR2 LQKENI. CDR3 region: CASSRNAVAQPQHF.

The chain combines TRBV5-1 with TRBJ1-6; the D gene TCRdb calls, TRBD1, cannot be checked with no DNA. The CDR3 has 16 residues. From germline, CDR1 is SGHRS and CDR2 YFSETQ. CDR3 sequence reads: CASSSTGTVDNSPLHF.

The genes are TRBV28 and TRBJ1-1. The CDR3 consists of 12 residues. CDR1 and CDR2 from the germline V gene are MDHEN and SYDVKM. The CDR3 here is CASSSGLTEAFF.

The CDR3 spells CATSRASQPTGELLF. The gene calls are TRBV24-1 and TRBJ2-2; the TRBD2 assignment by TCRdb is unverifiable without DNA. Germline V gives CDR1 KGHDR, CDR2 SFDVKD. The CDR3 runs to 15 residues.

The V gene is TRBV20-1, the J gene TRBJ1-2; TCRdb designates TRBD1, a call that cannot be tested without DNA. The length of the CDR3 is 15 residues. CDR1 and CDR2 from the germline V gene are DFQATT and SNEGSKA (reference sequence). The CDR3 spells CSAAPTGGYNYGYTF.

The rearrangement joins TRBV7-2 to TRBJ2-2; TCRdb indicates TRBD1, and absent DNA this call remains unverified. The CDR3 covers 15 residues. Germline loops: CDR1 SGHTA, CDR2 FQGNSA. The chain's CDR3 is CASSTSGGNTGELFF.

V is TRBV28 and J is TRBJ1-2; absent DNA, TCRdb's TRBD1 call cannot be checked. Germline V gives CDR1 MDHEN, CDR2 SYDVKM. The CDR3 consists of 14 residues. The CDR3 protein is CASAQGAALLGYTF.

This chain connects TRBV7-6 to TRBJ2-7; TCRdb designates TRBD1, a call that cannot be tested without DNA. The CDR3 has 16 residues. Germline CDR1 is SGHVS and CDR2 is FNYEAQ. CDR3: CASSLDVGEGTYEQYF. Looking up the rest from reference TRBV7-6 and TRBJ2-7 gives the full variable domain: GAGVSQSPRYKVTKRGQDVALRCDPISGHVSLYWYRQALGQGPEFLTYFNYEAQQDKSGLPNDRFSAERPEGSISTLTIQRTEQRDSAMYRCASSLDVGEGTYEQYFGPGTRLTVT.

The chain recombines TRBV2 with TRBJ2-7. Germline loops: CDR1 SNHLY, CDR2 FYNNEI. The CDR3 loop spans 12 amino acids. CDR3 region: CASSSDSYEQYF.

The chain employs TRBV29-1 and TRBJ2-7; the D gene TCRdb calls, TRBD1, cannot be checked with no DNA. This CDR3 has 13 residues. The germline CDR1 and CDR2 sequences are SQVTM and ANQGSEA. This chain's CDR3 is CSVTTVLTYEQYF.

V usage is TRBV24-1 and J usage is TRBJ2-5. Germline CDR1 KGHDR, CDR2 SFDVKD. This CDR3 has 14 amino acids. The CDR3 loop is CATSAKRGQETQYF.

This chain uses TRBV20-1 with TRBJ2-7; lacking DNA, the TRBD1 call made by TCRdb goes unchecked. Looked up from germline, CDR1 is DFQATT and CDR2 is SNEGSKA (reference sequence). The CDR3 totals 12 residues. CDR3 loop: CSARDLPTGPLF.

The chain combines TRBV6-5 with TRBJ1-3. Per germline, CDR1 MNHEY and CDR2 SVGAGI. This CDR3 is 16 amino acids long. This CDR3 reads CASSYREGLSGNTIYF.

The rearrangement uses TRBV4-2 and TRBJ2-1; TCRdb calls TRBD2, which cannot be checked without DNA. The CDR3 has 17 amino acids. CDR1 and CDR2 from the germline V gene are LGHNA and YNFKEQ. The chain's CDR3 is CASSQDPGGTALNEQFF.

This chain joins TRBV15 and TRBJ2-2. This CDR3 comprises 12 residues. Germline V gene sequence: CDR1 LNHNV, CDR2 YYDKDF (reference sequence). The CDR3 here is CATSRDLGELFF. Supplemented by reference TRBV15 and TRBJ2-2, the full variable domain reads DAMVIQNPRYQVTQFGKPVTLSCSQTLNHNVMYWYQQKSSQAPKLLFHYYDKDFNNEADTPDNFQSRRPNTSFCFLDIRSPGLGDTAMYLCATSRDLGELFFGEGSRLTVL.

This chain links TRBV6-2 or TRBV6-3 with TRBJ1-5; the D gene TCRdb calls, TRBD1, cannot be checked with no DNA. Germline V gene lookup returns CDR1 MNHEY and CDR2 SVGEGT. The CDR3 has 15 residues. CDR3 residues: CASSSSLGLGQPQHF.

The gene calls are TRBV12-3 or TRBV12-4 and TRBJ1-2. This CDR3 spans 13 amino acids. Here the CDR3 reads CASSLEREIGYTF.

The chain is built from TRBV5-1 and TRBJ2-2. Germline loops: CDR1 SGHRS, CDR2 YFSETQ. The CDR3 loop spans 14 amino acids. This chain's CDR3 is CASSLARSARELFF.

The chain uses TRBV6-2 or TRBV6-3 and TRBJ1-1. Germline assignment: CDR1 MNHEY and CDR2 SVGEGT. The CDR3 has 12 amino acids. CDR3 amino acids: CASSTSYTEAFF.

The rearrangement joins TRBV6-2 or TRBV6-3 to TRBJ1-1. There are 13 residues in the CDR3. Germline CDR1 and CDR2: MNHEY and SVGEGT. CDR3 in amino acids: CASRSVRNTEAFF.

This chain connects TRBV6-5 to TRBJ1-5; the TRBD1 assignment by TCRdb is unverifiable without DNA. CDR1 and CDR2 (germline): MNHEY, SVGAGI. The CDR3 loop spans 16 amino acids. The chain's CDR3 is CASSSGTGEGNQPQHF.

J is TRBJ2-7 and V is TRBV20-1; TCRdb's D call, TRBD2, is unchecked because there is no DNA. The V gene's germline CDR1 is DFQATT and CDR2 SNEGSKA (reference sequence). The CDR3 is 16 amino acids. This chain's CDR3 is CSARGLAGGLSYEQYF.

V gene TRBV19 combines with J gene TRBJ2-7; TCRdb's D call, TRBD2, is unchecked because there is no DNA. The CDR3 extends over 13 amino acids. Germline V gene data show CDR1 as LNHDA and CDR2 as SQIVND (reference sequence). The CDR3 loop is CASKASGSHEQYF.

The chain's CDR3 is CASSSSGFLNEQFF. The chain uses TRBV27 and TRBJ2-1; TCRdb returns TRBD2, unconfirmable since there is no DNA. In germline, CDR1 is MNHEY, CDR2 SMNVEV (reference sequence). CDR3 length: 14 residues.

The rearrangement joins TRBV20-1 to TRBJ2-1; the TCRdb call, TRBD2, lacks DNA for checking. Germline V CDR1 and CDR2: DFQATT, SNEGSKA (reference sequence). This CDR3 spans 15 amino acids. The CDR3 loop is CSAPGLAGGPGEQFF.

J is TRBJ1-5 and V is TRBV6-6; the TCRdb D gene call, TRBD1, has no DNA to confirm it. In germline, CDR1 is MNHNY, CDR2 SVGAGI (reference sequence). The CDR3 runs to 14 residues. CDR3 residues: CASRQTGLNQPQHF.